This T cell receptor (beta chain) came from a study of blood T cell repertoires in COVID-19. This table comes from immunoSEQ multiplex PCR, and its TCRdb copy is limited to in-frame clones, with some not included. The sample shows fewer than 85,000 clones, around 81% of them seen only once. There are 15 residues in the CDR3. Trimming shortened V by 3 bases and J by 4 bases, and 10 bases separated the two germline ends. The germline V gene has CDR1 MDHEN and CDR2 SYDVKM. This chain links TRBV28 with TRBJ2-6; a weak D match, TRBD2 (5 bases). The sample taken for sequencing was peripheral blood. This clonotype originated in a human donor in a cohort sampled during active COVID-19. CDR3 DNA: TGTGCCAGCAGTTTCTCGGGGTCCGGGGCCAACGTCCTGACTTTC. Translation: CASSFSGSGANVLTF. Full variable domain (remainder filled in from reference TRBV28 and TRBJ2-6): DVKVTQSSRYLVKRTGEKVFLECVQDMDHENMFWYRQDPGLGLRLIYFSYDVKMKEKGDIPEGYSVSREKKERFSLILESASTNQTSMYLCASSFSGSGANVLTFGAGSRLTVL.